This T cell receptor (beta chain) was profiled in a study of Ad26.COV2.S vaccination and SARS-CoV-2 variants. Study-level background: Each vaccinee took Ad26.COV2.S intramuscularly, once or twice 56 days apart. Notes on the study in general: Possible underestimation of total T cell responses by the TCR breadth and depth analyses was noted.

A word on this clone: Its antigen is unknown.

Only in-frame clones appear in the TCRdb table, and some are missing; sequencing was by immunoSEQ multiplex PCR. The table has 200,000 to 300,000 clones, around nine tenths seen once; the top ten hold 9.5% to 12%. Treatment of the sample: some 20 received Ad26.COV2.S at low or high dose, single or two shots; 5 received placebo; per-sample allocation not given. Repertoires come from day 63 after the first vaccine or placebo injection. The donor's status was that of an adult aged 18-55 years in Boston. Wuhan-strain spike was delivered by a replication-incompetent Ad26 vector. The germline gives CDR1 LNHDA, CDR2 SQIVND (reference sequence). The CDR3 is made up of 16 amino acids. The trim removed 3 bases at V and 4 bases at J, leaving 8 bases unmatched.

This chain links TRBV19 with TRBJ1-3, with 8 bases identical to TRBD1. The sequencing here drew on peripheral blood, taken in a trial of Ad26.COV2.S vaccine versus placebo. The sequence derives from a person between 18 and 65 years old who received the Ad26.COV2.S COVID-19 vaccine or a placebo. CDR3 amino acids: CASSIGQGARGNTIYF. The CDR3 DNA reads TGTGCCAGTAGTATCGGGCAGGGGGCGCGCGGAAACACCATATATTTT. Supplemented by reference TRBV19 and TRBJ1-3, the full variable domain reads DGGITQSPKYLFRKEGQNVTLSCEQNLNHDAMYWYRQDPGQGLRLIYYSQIVNDFQKGDIAEGYSVSREKKESFPLTVTSAQKNPTAFYLCASSIGQGARGNTIYFGEGSWLTVV.